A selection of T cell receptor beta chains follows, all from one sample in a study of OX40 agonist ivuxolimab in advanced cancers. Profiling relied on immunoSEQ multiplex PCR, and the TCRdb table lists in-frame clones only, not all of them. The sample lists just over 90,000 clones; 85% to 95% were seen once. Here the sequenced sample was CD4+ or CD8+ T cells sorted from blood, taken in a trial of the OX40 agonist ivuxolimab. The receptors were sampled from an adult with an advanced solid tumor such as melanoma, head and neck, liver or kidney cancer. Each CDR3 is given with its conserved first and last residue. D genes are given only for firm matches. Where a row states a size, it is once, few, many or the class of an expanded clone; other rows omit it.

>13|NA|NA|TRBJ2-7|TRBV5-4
TGTGCCAGCAGTTCCGGCCGAGGCGACGAGCAGTACTTC
CASSSGRGDEQYF
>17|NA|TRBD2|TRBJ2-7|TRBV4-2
TGTGCCAGCAGCCAACGCCTAGCGGGCGGGAACTCCTACGAGCAGTACTTC
CASSQRLAGGNSYEQYF
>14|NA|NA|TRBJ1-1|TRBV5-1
TGCGCCAGCAGCTTAGTAGGGGACGGGACTGAAGCTTTCTTT
CASSLVGDGTEAFF
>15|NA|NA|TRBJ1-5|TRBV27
TGTGCCAGCAGTTTATCGTGGGGGGGCAATCAGCCCCAGCATTTT
CASSLSWGGNQPQHF
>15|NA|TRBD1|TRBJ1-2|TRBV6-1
TGTGCCAGCATCATAGGGACAGGGTCCAATTATGGCTACACCTTC
CASIIGTGSNYGYTF
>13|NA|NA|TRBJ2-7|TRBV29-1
TGCAGCGCCTGGGGACACCGCGGGGACGAGCAGTACTTC
CSAWGHRGDEQYF
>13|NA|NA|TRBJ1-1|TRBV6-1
TGTGCCAGCAGTATGGGAGAGAACACTGAAGCTTTCTTT
CASSMGENTEAFF
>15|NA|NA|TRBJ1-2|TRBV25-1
TGTGCCAGCAGTGACTCAGACTCCTTGTACTATGGCTACACCTTC
CASSDSDSLYYGYTF
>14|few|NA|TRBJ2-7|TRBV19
TGTGCCAGTAGTATCGCGACAGGCTCCTACGAGCAGTACTTC
CASSIATGSYEQYF
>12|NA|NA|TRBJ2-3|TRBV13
TGTGCCAGCAGCTTAGAATCTAATGCGCAGTATTTT
CASSLESNAQYF
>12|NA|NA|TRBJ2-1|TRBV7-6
TGTGCCAGCAGCTTAGTCTACAATGAGCAGTTCTTC
CASSLVYNEQFF
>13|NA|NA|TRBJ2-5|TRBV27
TGTGCCACCTCCTCCAGGGGCCAGGAGACCCAGTACTTC
CATSSRGQETQYF
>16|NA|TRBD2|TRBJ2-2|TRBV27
TGTGCCAGCAGTGTTAGCGGGAGGGGTCACACCGGGGAGCTGTTTTTT
CASSVSGRGHTGELFF
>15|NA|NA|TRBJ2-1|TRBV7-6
TGTGCCAGCAGCTTTCTCAGGTGGGGGAACAATGAGCAGTTCTTC
CASSFLRWGNNEQFF
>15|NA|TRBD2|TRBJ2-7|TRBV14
TGTGCCAGCAGCCAAATAGCGGGAGCGTTCTACGAGCAGTACTTC
CASSQIAGAFYEQYF
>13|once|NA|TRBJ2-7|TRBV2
TGTGCCAGCAGTGAGGTACGCTCCTACGAGCAGTACTTC
CASSEVRSYEQYF
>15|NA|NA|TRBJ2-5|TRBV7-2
TGTGCCAGCAGCTTAGAGGAGCGGATCCAAGAGACCCAGTACTTC
CASSLEERIQETQYF
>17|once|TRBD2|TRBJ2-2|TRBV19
TGTGCCAGTAGTCCGTGGACTAGCGGATCGAACACCGGGGAGCTGTTTTTT
CASSPWTSGSNTGELFF
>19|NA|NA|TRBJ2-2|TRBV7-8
TGTGCCAGCAGCTTTTGGGGAGTAGTAGGGGTCTTGAACACCGGGGAGCTGTTTTTT
CASSFWGVVGVLNTGELFF
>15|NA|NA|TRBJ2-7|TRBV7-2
TGTGCCAGCAGCCCACGTCCTAGCGTCTCTGGGGAGCAGTACTTC
CASSPRPSVSGEQYF
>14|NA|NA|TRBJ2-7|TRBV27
TGTGCCAGCAGTTTATCAGCAAATGTTTACGAGCAGTACTTC
CASSLSANVYEQYF
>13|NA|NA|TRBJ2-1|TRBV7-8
TGTGCCAGCAGCTTCTGGAGGGGGGATGAGCAGTTCTTC
CASSFWRGDEQFF
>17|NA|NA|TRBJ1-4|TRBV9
TGTGCCAGCAGCGATTCGAGAGGCGGCAGGGGTATGGAAAAACTGTTTTTT
CASSDSRGGRGMEKLFF
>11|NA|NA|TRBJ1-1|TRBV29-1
TGCAGCGTTGATTATTTGTCTGAAGCTTTCTTT
CSVDYLSEAFF
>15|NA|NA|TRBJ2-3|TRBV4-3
TGCGCCAGCAGCCAAGATAACCTAGCTGCAGATACGCAGTATTTT
CASSQDNLAADTQYF
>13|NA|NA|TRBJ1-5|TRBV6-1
TGTGCCAGCAGGGGTGGACTCGCTCAGCCCCAGCATTTT
CASRGGLAQPQHF
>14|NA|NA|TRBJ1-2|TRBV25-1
TGTGCCAGCAGTGAAGTCGGCAGTTACTATGGCTACACCTTC
CASSEVGSYYGYTF
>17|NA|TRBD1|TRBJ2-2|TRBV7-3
TGTGCCAGCAGCCACGGGACAGCTTACGCGAACACCGGGGAGCTGTTTTTT
CASSHGTAYANTGELFF
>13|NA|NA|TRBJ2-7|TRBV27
TGTGCCAGCAGTTTTGCGATTTCCTACGAGCAGTACTTC
CASSFAISYEQYF
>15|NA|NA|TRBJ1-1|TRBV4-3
TGCGCCAGCAGCCAGTTCGTGGGGATGAACACTGAAGCTTTCTTT
CASSQFVGMNTEAFF
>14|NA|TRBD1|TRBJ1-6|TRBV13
TGTGCCAGCAGCGTCGGGACAGGGGGATCACCCCTCCACTTT
CASSVGTGGSPLHF
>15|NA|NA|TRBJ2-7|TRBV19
TGTGCCAGTACCCCCTCGTTTGACACCTTCTACGAGCAGTACTTC
CASTPSFDTFYEQYF
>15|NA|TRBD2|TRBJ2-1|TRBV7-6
TGTGCCAGCAGCTCGGACCGACTAGCTTGGGATGAGCAGTTCTTC
CASSSDRLAWDEQFF
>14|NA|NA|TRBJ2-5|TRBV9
TGTGCCAGCAGCGCGGGACACTCCCCAGAGACCCAGTACTTC
CASSAGHSPETQYF
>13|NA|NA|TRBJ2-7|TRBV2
TGTGCCAGCTGGGACTCCGACACCTACGAGCAGTACTTC
CASWDSDTYEQYF
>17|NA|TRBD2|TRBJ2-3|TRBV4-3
TGCGCCAGCAGCCAAGAAGGACTAGCGGACTACCTCGATACGCAGTATTTT
CASSQEGLADYLDTQYF
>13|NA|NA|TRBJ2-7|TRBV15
TGTGCCACCGACGACCGGGACTCCACCGAGCAGTACTTC
CATDDRDSTEQYF
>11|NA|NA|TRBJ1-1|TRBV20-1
TGCAGTGCTAGGGATTACACTGAAGCTTTCTTT
CSARDYTEAFF
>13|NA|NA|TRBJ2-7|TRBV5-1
TGCGCCAGCAGCTTTGGCCTTATCTACGAGCAGTACTTC
CASSFGLIYEQYF
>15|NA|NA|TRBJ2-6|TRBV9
TGTGCCAGCAGCTCCAGGGTGAAAGGGGCCAACGTCCTGACTTTC
CASSSRVKGANVLTF
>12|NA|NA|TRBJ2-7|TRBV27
TGTGCCAGCAGTCCCCCCTCCTACGAGCAGTACTTC
CASSPPSYEQYF
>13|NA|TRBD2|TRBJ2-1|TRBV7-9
TGTGCCAGCTTAGCGGGGGGATCCAATGAGCAGTTCTTC
CASLAGGSNEQFF
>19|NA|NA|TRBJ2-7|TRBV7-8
TGTGCCAGCAGCTTAGTAGTTGGTCCGGGACCCAGGAAAGTCTACGAGCAGTACTTC
CASSLVVGPGPRKVYEQYF
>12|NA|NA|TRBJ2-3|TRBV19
TGTGCCAGTAGTATGAGCACAGATACGCAGTATTTT
CASSMSTDTQYF
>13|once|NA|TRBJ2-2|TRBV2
TGTGCCAGCAGTGACGGGAACACCGGGGAGCTGTTTTTT
CASSDGNTGELFF
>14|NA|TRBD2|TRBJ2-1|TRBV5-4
TGTGCCAGCAGCTTGCGGGGGGGCCGGAATGAGCAGTTCTTC
CASSLRGGRNEQFF
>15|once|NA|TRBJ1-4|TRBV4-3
TGCGCCAGCAGCCAAGTCCGGGGGAATGGTGAAAAACTGTTTTTT
CASSQVRGNGEKLFF
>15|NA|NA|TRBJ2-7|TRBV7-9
TGTGCTTCCCAAGGCCCAGGGGCCCCCCCCTACGAGCAGTACTTC
CASQGPGAPPYEQYF
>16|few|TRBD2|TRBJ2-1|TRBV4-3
TGCGCCAGCAGCCCCCTAGCGGACGGACGCTACAATGAGCAGTTCTTC
CASSPLADGRYNEQFF
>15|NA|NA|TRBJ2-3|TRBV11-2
TGTGCCAGCAGCTTAGGGTGGGGGGGCACAGATACGCAGTATTTT
CASSLGWGGTDTQYF
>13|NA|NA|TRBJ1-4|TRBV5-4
TGTGCCAGCAGAACGGAAGCCAATGAAAAACTGTTTTTT
CASRTEANEKLFF
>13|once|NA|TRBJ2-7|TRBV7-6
TGTGCCAGCAGCTCCGGACAGTACTACGAGCAGTACTTC
CASSSGQYYEQYF
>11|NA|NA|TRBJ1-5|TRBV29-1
TGCAGCGTTGAAATGGGGGGGGCCCAGCATTTT
CSVEMGGAQHF
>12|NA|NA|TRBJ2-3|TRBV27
TGTGCCAGCAGTTCCAGCTGGGATACGCAGTATTTT
CASSSSWDTQYF
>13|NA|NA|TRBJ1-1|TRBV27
TGTGCCAGCAGTTTGTCAGCGAACACTGAAGCTTTCTTT
CASSLSANTEAFF
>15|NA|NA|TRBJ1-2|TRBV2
TGTGCCAGCAGTGAACGAGGGGATCTGCAGTTTGGCTACACCTTC
CASSERGDLQFGYTF
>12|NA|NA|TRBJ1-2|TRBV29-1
TGCAGCGTCGTAGGGTGGACAGAAGGCTACACCTTC
CSVVGWTEGYTF
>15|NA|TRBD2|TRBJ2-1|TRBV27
TGTGCCACCAGACTAGCGGGGGGCGCAGGGTATGAGCAGTTCTTC
CATRLAGGAGYEQFF